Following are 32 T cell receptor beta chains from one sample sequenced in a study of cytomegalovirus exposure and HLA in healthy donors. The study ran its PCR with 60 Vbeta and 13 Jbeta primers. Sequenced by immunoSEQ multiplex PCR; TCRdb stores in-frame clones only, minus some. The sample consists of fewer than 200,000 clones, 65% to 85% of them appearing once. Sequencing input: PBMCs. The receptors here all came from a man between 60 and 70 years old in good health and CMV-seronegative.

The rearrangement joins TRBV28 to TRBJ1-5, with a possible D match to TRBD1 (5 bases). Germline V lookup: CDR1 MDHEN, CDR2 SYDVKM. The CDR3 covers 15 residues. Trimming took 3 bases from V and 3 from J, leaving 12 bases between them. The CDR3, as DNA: TGTGCCAGCAGTTTGGGTCGCAGGGCCAATCAGCCCCAGCATTTT. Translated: CASSLGRRANQPQHF.

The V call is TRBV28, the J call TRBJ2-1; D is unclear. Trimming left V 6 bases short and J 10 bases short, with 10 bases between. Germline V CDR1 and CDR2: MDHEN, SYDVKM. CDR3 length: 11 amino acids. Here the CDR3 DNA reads TGTGCCAGCAGCCTCGGGTGGGAGCAGTTCTTC. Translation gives CASSLGWEQFF.

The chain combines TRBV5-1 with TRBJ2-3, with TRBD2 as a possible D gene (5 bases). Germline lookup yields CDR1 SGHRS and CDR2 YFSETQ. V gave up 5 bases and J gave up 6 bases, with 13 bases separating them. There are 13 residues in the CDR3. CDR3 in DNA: TGCGCCAGCAGACAAAGCGGCCCCGATACGCAGTATTTT. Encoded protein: CASRQSGPDTQYF. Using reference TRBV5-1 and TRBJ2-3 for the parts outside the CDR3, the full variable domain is KAGVTQTPRYLIKTRGQQVTLSCSPISGHRSVSWYQQTPGQGLQFLFEYFSETQRNKGNFPGRFSGRQFSNSRSEMNVSTLELGDSALYLCASRQSGPDTQYFGPGTRLTVL.

For the CDR3, the DNA is TGTGCCAGCAGTTACTCGATCGGTTACGAGCAGTACTTC. Protein product: CASSYSIGYEQYF. V gene TRBV6-5 combines with J gene TRBJ2-7; D gene ambiguous. Trimming pared 0 bases from V and 4 bases from J, leaving 7 bases between. Germline CDR1 is MNHEY and CDR2 is SVGAGI. This CDR3 is 13 amino acids long.

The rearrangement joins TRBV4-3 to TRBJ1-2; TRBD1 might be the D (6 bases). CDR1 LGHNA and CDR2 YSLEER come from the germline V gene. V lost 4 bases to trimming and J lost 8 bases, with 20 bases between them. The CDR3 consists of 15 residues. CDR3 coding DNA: TGCGCCAGCAGCCCCGGGGGGGCCAGGCTATACGGCTACACCTTC. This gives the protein CASSPGGARLYGYTF.

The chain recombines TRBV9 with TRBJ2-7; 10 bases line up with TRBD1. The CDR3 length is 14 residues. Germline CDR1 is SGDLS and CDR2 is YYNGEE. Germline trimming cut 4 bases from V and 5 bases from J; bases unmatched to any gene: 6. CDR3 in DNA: TGTGCCAGCAGCACCGGGACAGGGGTGGACGAGCAGTACTTC. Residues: CASSTGTGVDEQYF.

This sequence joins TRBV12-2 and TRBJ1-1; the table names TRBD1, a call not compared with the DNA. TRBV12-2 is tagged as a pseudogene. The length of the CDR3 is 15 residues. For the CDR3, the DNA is TGTGCAAGTCGCTTGGAAGGGACAGTTTGGTCTGAAGCTTTCTTT. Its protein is CASRLEGTVWSEAFF.

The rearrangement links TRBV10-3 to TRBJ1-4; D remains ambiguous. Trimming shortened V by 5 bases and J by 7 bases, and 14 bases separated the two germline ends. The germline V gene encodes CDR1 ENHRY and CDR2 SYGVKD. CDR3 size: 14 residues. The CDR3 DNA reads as TGTGCCATCAGTCCACCCACAACCCCTGAAAAACTGTTTTTT. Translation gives CAISPPTTPEKLFF.

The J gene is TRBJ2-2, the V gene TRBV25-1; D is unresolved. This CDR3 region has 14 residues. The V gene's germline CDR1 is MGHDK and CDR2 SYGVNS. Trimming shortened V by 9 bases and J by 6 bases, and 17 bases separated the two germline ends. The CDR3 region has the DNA TGTGCCAGGCCTACCGGAGTCCTCCCCGGGGAGCTGTTTTTT. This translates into CARPTGVLPGELFF.

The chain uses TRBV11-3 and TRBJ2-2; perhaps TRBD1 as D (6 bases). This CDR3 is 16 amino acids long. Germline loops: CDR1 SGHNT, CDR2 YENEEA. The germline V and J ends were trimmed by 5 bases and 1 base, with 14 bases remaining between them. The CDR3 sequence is CASSHRRDKNTGELFF. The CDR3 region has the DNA TGTGCCAGCAGCCACCGCCGGGACAAGAACACCGGGGAGCTGTTTTTT.

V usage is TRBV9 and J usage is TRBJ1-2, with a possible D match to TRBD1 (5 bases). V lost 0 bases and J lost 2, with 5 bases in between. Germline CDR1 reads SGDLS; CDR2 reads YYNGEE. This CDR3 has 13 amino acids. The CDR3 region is CASSVDRNYGYTF. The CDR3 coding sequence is TGTGCCAGCAGCGTAGACAGGAACTATGGCTACACCTTC.

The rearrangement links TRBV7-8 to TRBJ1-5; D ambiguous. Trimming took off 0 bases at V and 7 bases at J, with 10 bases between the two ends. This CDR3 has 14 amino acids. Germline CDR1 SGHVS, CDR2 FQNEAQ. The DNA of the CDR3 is TGTGCCAGCAGCTTAGCGACGGGGAGACAGCCCCAGCATTTT. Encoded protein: CASSLATGRQPQHF. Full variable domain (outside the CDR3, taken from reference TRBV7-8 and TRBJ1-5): GAGVSQSPRYKVAKRGQDVALRCDPISGHVSLFWYQQALGQGPEFLTYFQNEAQLDKSGLPSDRFFAERPEGSVSTLKIQRTQQEDSAVYLCASSLATGRQPQHFGDGTRLSIL.

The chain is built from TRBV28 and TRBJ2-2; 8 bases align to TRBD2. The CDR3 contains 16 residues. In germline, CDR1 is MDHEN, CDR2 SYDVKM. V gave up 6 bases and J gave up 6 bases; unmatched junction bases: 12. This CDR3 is CASSPTSGTPSGELFF. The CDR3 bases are TGTGCCAGCAGCCCCACTAGCGGAACCCCCTCCGGGGAGCTGTTTTTT. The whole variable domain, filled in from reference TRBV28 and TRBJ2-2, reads DVKVTQSSRYLVKRTGEKVFLECVQDMDHENMFWYRQDPGLGLRLIYFSYDVKMKEKGDIPEGYSVSREKKERFSLILESASTNQTSMYLCASSPTSGTPSGELFFGEGSRLTVL.

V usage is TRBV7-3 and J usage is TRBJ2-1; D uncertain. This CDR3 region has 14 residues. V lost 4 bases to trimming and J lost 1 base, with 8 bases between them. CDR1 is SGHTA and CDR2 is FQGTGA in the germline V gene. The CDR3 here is CASSYEESYNEQFF. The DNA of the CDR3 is TGTGCCAGCAGCTACGAGGAATCCTACAATGAGCAGTTCTTC.

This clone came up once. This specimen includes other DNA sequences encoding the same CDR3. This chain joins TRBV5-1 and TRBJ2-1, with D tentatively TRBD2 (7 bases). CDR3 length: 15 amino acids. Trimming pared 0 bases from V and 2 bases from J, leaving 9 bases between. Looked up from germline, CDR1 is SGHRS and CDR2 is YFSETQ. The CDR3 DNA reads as TGCGCCAGCAGCTTGGAGGGGGGGCCCTACAATGAGCAGTTCTTC. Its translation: CASSLEGGPYNEQFF.

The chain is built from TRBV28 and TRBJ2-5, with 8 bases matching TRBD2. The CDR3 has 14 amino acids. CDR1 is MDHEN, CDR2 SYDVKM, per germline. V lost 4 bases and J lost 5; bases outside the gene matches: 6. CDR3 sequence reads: CASSSPGGRETQYF. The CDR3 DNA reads TGTGCCAGCAGTTCGCCGGGGGGGCGGGAGACCCAGTACTTC. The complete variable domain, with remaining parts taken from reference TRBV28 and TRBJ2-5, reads DVKVTQSSRYLVKRTGEKVFLECVQDMDHENMFWYRQDPGLGLRLIYFSYDVKMKEKGDIPEGYSVSREKKERFSLILESASTNQTSMYLCASSSPGGRETQYFGPGTRLLVL.

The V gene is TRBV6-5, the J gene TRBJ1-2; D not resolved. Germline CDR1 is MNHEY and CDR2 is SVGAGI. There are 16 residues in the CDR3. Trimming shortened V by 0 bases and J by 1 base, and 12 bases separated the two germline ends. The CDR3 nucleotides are TGTGCCAGCAGTTACTCCGCCTACGGGGATAACTATGGCTACACCTTC. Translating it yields CASSYSAYGDNYGYTF.

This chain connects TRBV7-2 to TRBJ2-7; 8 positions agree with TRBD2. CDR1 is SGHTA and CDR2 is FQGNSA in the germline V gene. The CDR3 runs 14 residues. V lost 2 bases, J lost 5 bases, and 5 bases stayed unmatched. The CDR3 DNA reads TGTGCCAGCAGCTTATCGGGACTAGTGAACGAGCAGTACTTC. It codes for CASSLSGLVNEQYF.

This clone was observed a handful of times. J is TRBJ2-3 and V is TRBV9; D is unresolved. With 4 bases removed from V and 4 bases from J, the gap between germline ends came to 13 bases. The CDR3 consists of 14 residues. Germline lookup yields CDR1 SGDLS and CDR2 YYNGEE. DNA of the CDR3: TGTGCCAGCAGCATACAGACATCTGCAGATACGCAGTATTTT. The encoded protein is CASSIQTSADTQYF.

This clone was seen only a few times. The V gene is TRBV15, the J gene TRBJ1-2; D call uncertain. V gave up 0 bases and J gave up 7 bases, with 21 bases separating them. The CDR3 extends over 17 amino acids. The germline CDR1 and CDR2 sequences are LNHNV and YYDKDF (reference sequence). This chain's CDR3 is CATSRDDRVSGFGGYTF. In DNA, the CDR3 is TGTGCCACCAGCAGAGATGATCGTGTTTCGGGATTTGGTGGCTACACCTTC. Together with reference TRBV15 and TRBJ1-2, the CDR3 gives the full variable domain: DAMVIQNPRYQVTQFGKPVTLSCSQTLNHNVMYWYQQKSSQAPKLLFHYYDKDFNNEADTPDNFQSRRPNTSFCFLDIRSPGLGDTAMYLCATSRDDRVSGFGGYTFGSGTRLTVV.

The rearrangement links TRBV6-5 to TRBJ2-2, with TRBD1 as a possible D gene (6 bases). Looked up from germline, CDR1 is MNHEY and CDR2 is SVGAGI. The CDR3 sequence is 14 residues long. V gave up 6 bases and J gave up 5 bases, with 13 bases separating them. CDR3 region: CASRRTARTGELFF. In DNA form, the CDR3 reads TGTGCCAGCAGAAGGACAGCCCGGACCGGGGAGCTGTTTTTT.

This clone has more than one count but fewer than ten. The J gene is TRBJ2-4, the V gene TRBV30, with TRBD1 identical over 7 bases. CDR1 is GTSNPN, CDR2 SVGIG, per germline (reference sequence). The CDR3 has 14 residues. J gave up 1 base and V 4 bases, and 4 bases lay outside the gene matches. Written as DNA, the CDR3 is TGTGCCTGGAACAGGGGCGAGGCCAAAAACATTCAGTACTTC. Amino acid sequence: CAWNRGEAKNIQYF.

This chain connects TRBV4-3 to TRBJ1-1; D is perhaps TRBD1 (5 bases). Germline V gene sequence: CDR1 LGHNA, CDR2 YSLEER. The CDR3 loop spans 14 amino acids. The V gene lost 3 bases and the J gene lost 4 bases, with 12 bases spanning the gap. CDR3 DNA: TGCGCCAGCAGCCAGTCTCAGGGCGGCACTGAAGCTTTCTTT. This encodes CASSQSQGGTEAFF.

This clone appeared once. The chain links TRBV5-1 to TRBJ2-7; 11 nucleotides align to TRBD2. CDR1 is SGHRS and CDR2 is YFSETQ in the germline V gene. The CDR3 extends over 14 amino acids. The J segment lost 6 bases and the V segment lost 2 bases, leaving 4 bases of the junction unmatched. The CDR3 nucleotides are TGCGCCAGCAGCTTTAGCGGGAGGGAGGGCGAGCAGTACTTC. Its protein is CASSFSGREGEQYF.

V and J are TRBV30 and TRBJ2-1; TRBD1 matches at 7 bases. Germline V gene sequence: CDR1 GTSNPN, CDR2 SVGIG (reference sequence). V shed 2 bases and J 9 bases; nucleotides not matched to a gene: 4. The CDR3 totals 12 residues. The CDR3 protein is CAWSPGGFEQFF. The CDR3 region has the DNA TGTGCCTGGAGTCCAGGGGGTTTTGAGCAGTTCTTC.

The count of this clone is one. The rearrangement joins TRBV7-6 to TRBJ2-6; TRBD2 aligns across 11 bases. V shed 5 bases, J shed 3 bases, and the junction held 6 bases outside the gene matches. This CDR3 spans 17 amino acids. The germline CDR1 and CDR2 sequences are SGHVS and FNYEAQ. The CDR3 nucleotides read TGTGCCAGCAGCAGTAGCGGGGGGGCCTTTGGGGCCAACGTCCTGACTTTC. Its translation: CASSSSGGAFGANVLTF.

The CDR3 protein is CASSPLGQGVSETQYF. CDR3 sequence (DNA): TGTGCCAGCAGTCCGCTGGGACAGGGCGTCTCGGAGACCCAGTACTTC. The V and J genes are TRBV5-4 and TRBJ2-5, with 9 bases matching TRBD1. CDR3 size: 16 residues. Trimming at V came to 5 bases and at J to 5 bases, leaving 13 bases not matched to a gene. CDR1 SGHNT and CDR2 YYREEE come from the germline V gene (reference sequence).

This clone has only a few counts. The CDR3 coding sequence is TGTGCCAGCAGCTTGGTTCCAGGCACCTATGGCTACACCTTC. Protein sequence: CASSLVPGTYGYTF. The chain couples TRBV5-6 to TRBJ1-2; D call uncertain. The V end was cut by 0 bases, the J end by 4 bases, with 10 bases between. This CDR3 region has 14 residues. CDR1 and CDR2 from the germline V gene are SGHDT and YYEEEE.

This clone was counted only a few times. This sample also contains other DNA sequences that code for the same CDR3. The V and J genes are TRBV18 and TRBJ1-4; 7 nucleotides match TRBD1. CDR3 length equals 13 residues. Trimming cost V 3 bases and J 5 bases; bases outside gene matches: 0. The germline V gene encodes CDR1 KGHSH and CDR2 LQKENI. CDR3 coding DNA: TGTGCCAGCTCACCGGGACAGAATGAAAAACTGTTTTTT. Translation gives CASSPGQNEKLFF.

The CDR3 reads CASSPQLRTEQFF. Written as DNA, the CDR3 is TGTGCCAGCAGCCCTCAATTGAGGACAGAACAGTTCTTC. This chain links TRBV9 with TRBJ2-1, with a weak D call TRBD1 (6 bases). CDR1 SGDLS and CDR2 YYNGEE come from the germline V gene. V gave up 4 bases and J gave up 13 bases, with 18 bases separating them. The CDR3 contains 13 residues. Full variable domain (outside the CDR3, taken from reference TRBV9 and TRBJ2-1): DSGVTQTPKHLITATGQRVTLRCSPRSGDLSVYWYQQSLDQGLQFLIQYYNGEERAKGNILERFSAQQFPDLHSELNLSSLELGDSALYFCASSPQLRTEQFFGPGTRLTVL.

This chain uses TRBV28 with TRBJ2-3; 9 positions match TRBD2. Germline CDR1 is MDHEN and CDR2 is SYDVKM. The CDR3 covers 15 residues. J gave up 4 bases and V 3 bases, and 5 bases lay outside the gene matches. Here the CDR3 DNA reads TGTGCCAGCAGTTTTCGCGGGAGGGGTTCAGATACGCAGTATTTT. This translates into CASSFRGRGSDTQYF.

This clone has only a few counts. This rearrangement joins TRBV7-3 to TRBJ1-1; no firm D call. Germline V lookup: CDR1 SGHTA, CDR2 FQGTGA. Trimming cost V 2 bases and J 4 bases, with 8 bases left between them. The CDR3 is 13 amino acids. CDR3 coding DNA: TGTGCCAGCAGCTTAGGAGGGAGCACTGAAGCTTTCTTT. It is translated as CASSLGGSTEAFF.